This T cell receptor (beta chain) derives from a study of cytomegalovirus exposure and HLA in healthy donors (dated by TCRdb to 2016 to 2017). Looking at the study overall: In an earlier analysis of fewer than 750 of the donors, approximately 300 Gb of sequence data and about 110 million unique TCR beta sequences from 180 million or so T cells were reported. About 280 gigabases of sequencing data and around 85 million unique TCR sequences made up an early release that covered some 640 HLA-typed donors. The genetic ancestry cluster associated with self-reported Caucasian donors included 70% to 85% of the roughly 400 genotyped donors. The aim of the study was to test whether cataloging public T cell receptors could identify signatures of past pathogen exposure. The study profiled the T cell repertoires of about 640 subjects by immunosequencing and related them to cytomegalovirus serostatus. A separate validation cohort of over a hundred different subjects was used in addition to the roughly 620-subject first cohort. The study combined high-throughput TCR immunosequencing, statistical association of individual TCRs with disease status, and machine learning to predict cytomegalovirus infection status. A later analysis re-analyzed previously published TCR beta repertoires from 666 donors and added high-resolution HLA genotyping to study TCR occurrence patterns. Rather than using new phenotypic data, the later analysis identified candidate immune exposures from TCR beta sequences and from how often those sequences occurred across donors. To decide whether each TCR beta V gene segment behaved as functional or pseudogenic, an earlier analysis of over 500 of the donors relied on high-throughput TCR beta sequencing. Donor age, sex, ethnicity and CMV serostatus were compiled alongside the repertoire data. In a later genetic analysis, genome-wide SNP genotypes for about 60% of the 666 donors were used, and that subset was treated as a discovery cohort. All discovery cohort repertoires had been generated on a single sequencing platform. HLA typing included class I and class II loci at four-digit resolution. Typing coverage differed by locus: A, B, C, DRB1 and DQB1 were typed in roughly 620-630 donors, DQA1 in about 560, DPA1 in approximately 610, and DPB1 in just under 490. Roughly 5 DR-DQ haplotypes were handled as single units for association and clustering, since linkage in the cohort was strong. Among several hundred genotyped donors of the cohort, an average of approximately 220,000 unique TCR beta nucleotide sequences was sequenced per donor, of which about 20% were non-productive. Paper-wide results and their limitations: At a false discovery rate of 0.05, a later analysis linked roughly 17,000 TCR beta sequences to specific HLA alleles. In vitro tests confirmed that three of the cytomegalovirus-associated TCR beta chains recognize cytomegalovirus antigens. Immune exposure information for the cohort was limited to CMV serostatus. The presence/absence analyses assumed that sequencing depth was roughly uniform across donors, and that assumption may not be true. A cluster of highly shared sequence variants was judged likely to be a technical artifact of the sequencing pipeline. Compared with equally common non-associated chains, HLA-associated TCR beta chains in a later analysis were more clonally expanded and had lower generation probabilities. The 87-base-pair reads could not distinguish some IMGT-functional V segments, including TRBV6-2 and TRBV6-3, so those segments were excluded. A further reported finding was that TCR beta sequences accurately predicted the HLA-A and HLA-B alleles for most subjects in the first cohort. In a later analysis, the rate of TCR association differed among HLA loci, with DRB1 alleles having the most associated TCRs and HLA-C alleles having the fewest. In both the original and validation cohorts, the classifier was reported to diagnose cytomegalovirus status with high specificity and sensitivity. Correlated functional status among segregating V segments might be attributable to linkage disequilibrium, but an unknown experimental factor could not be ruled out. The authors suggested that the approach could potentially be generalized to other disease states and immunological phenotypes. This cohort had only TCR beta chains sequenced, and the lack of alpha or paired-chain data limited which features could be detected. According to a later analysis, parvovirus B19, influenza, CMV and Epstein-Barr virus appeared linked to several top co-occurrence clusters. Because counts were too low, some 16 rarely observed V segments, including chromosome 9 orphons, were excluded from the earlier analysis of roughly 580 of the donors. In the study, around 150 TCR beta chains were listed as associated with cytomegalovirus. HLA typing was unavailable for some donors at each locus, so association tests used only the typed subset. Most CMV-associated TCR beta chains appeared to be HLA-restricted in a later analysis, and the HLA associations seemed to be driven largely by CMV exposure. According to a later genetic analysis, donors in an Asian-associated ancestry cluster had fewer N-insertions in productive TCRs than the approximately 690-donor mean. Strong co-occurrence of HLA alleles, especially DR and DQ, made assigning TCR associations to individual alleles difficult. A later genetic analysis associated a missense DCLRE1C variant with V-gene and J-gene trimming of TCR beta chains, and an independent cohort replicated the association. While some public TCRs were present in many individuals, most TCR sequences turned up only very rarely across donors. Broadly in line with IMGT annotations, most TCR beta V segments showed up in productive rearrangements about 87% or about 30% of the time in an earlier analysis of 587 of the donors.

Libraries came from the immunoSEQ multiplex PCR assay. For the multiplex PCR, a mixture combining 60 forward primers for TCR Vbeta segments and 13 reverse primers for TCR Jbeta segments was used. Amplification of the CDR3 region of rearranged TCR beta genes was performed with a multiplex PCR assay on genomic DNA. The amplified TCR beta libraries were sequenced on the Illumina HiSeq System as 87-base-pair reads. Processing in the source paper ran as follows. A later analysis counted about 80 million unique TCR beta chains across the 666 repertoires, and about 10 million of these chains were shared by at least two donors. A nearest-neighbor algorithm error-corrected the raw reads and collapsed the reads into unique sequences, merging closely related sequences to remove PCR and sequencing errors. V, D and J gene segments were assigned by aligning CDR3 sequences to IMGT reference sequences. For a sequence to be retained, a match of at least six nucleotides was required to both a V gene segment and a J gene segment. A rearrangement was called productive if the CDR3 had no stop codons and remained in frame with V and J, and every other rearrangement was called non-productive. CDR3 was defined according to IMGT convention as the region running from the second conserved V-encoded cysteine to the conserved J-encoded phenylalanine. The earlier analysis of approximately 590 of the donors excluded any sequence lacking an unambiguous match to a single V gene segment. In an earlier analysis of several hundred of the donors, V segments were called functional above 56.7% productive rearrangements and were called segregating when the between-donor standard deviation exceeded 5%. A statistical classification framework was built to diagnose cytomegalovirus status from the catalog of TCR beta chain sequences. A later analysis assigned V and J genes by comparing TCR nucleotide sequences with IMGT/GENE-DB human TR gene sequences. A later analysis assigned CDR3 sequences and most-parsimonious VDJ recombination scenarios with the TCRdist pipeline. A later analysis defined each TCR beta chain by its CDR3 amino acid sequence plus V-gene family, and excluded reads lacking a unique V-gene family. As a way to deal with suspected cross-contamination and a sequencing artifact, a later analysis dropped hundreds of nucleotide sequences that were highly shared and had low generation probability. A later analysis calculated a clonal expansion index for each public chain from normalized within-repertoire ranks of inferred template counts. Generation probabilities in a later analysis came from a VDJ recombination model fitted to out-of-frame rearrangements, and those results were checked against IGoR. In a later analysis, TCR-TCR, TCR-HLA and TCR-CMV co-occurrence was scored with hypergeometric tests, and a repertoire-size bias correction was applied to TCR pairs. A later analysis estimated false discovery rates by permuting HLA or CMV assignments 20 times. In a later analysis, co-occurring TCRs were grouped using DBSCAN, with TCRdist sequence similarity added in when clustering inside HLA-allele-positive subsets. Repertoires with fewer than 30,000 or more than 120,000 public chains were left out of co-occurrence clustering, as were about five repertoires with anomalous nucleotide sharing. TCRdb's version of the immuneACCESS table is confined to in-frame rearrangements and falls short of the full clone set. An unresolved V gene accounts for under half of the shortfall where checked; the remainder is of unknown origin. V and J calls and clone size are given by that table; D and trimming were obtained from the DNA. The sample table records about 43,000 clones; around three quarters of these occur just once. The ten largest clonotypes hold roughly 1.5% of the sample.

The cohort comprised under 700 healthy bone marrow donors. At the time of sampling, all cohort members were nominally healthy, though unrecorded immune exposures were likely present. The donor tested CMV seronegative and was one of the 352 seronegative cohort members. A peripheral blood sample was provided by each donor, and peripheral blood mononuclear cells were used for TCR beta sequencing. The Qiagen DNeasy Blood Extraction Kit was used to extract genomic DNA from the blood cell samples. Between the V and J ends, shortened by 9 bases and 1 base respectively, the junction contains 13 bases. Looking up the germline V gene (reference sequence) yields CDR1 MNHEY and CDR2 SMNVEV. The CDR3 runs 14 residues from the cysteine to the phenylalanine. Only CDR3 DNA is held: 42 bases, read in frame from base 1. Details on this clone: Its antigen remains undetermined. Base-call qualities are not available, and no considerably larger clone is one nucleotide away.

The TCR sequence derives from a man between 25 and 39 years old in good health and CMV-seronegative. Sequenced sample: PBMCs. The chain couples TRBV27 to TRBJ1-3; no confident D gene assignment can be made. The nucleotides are TGTGCCAGTAGAGGGTTAGGGTCTGGAAACACCATATATTTT. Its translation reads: CASRGLGSGNTIYF.